Each of the 6 T cell receptor beta chains below was sequenced from the same sample in a study of blood T cell repertoires in COVID-19. Assay used: immunoSEQ multiplex PCR; TCRdb lists only in-frame clones, some missing. This table has some 93,000 clones, approximately 84% appearing once. Specimen: peripheral blood. The origin of the receptors is a man aged 70-80 years with acute or convalescent COVID-19.

The chain recombines TRBV19 with TRBJ1-5; 7 bases line up with TRBD1. The CDR3 is 16 amino acids. Unmatched junction bases numbered 8, after V lost 2 bases and J lost 4 bases. Per germline, CDR1 LNHDA and CDR2 SQIVND (reference sequence). CDR3 sequence reads: CASSIFPGQPNQPQHF. The DNA of the CDR3 is TGTGCCAGTAGTATATTTCCGGGACAGCCTAATCAGCCCCAGCATTTT.

This rearrangement joins TRBV7-9 to TRBJ2-1; TRBD2 aligns across 12 bases. The CDR3 runs 16 residues. The germline CDR1 and CDR2 sequences are SEHNR and FQNEAQ (reference sequence). V gave up 8 bases and J gave up 5 bases; unmatched junction bases: 10. The CDR3 reads CASWGTSGGFDNEQFF. In DNA, the CDR3 is TGTGCCAGCTGGGGAACTAGCGGGGGGTTCGACAATGAGCAGTTCTTC.

The rearrangement links TRBV6-5 to TRBJ2-7; 8 bases line up with TRBD1. The junction had 6 bases not matched to a gene; V was cut back by 0 bases and J by 5 bases. The CDR3 consists of 15 residues. CDR1 is MNHEY, CDR2 SVGAGI, per germline. The CDR3 DNA follows: TGTGCCAGCAGTTACTCGACCAACAGGGGGGACGAGCAGTACTTC. Its translation is CASSYSTNRGDEQYF.

V and J are TRBV5-1 and TRBJ1-3; a weak D match, TRBD1 (6 bases). CDR1 is SGHRS, CDR2 YFSETQ, per germline. This CDR3 region has 14 residues. Trimming took off 6 bases at V and 2 bases at J, with 12 bases between the two ends. The DNA for the CDR3 is TGCGCCAGCACCGACAGGCCGGCTGGAAACACCATATATTTT. Residues: CASTDRPAGNTIYF.

This chain links TRBV9 with TRBJ1-1, with D maybe TRBD1 (6 bases). CDR3 length: 15 residues. V lost 4 bases to trimming and J lost 0 bases, with 13 bases between them. Germline CDR1 SGDLS, CDR2 YYNGEE. Here the CDR3 reads CASSQMDSMNTEAFF. CDR3 DNA sequence: TGTGCCAGCAGCCAAATGGACAGTATGAACACTGAAGCTTTCTTT. Combining the CDR3 with reference TRBV9 and TRBJ1-1 gives the whole variable domain DSGVTQTPKHLITATGQRVTLRCSPRSGDLSVYWYQQSLDQGLQFLIQYYNGEERAKGNILERFSAQQFPDLHSELNLSSLELGDSALYFCASSQMDSMNTEAFFGQGTRLTVV.

J is TRBJ2-1 and V is TRBV7-8; 9 nucleotides align to TRBD2. The CDR3 extends over 16 amino acids. Germline V lookup: CDR1 SGHVS, CDR2 FQNEAQ. V shed 5 bases, J shed 2 bases, and the junction held 7 bases outside the gene matches. The CDR3 region is CASSRIIAGAYNEQFF. CDR3 in DNA: TGTGCCAGCAGCCGGATCATAGCGGGAGCCTACAATGAGCAGTTCTTC.